This T cell receptor (beta chain) was retrieved from a study of T cells in narcolepsy. Repertoires were generated with immunoSEQ multiplex PCR, while TCRdb's copy carries only in-frame clones and drops some. This table holds about 34,000 clones, around 83% found once. This clone was counted between two and nine times. What it recognizes is unknown. CDR3 length: 14 residues. Losses at the gene ends were 2 bases for V and 8 bases for J; bases not matched to a gene: 4. CDR1 is MGHRA, CDR2 YSYEKL, per germline. Notes on the study in general: Comparing one patient's CSF and blood CD4+ clonotypes highlighted HCRT- and TRIB2-specific autoreactive clonotypes. Blood of same and different patients, but not healthy controls, reportedly held recurring autoreactive clonotypes.

The source of this sequence is a human donor with narcolepsy. This rearrangement joins TRBV4-1 to TRBJ1-4, with 8 positions matching TRBD1. Sequencing was carried out using CD45RA- memory CD4+ T cells from PBMCs. Written as DNA, the CDR3 is TGCGCCAGCAGCCAATTGACAGGGGTAGAAAAACTGTTTTTT. It is translated as CASSQLTGVEKLFF.